These 5 T cell receptor beta chains were sequenced from one sample in a study of T cell responses to AZD1222 COVID-19 vaccine. Profiling relied on immunoSEQ multiplex PCR, and the TCRdb table lists in-frame clones only, not all of them. The table has around 76,000 clones, about 85% seen once. The source was peripheral blood, collected on day 0 of AZD1222 vaccination. The source of these receptors is an adult in good health.

The chain joins TRBV6-5 to TRBJ2-7, with TRBD1 matching over 7 bases. The V and J ends lost 6 bases and 3 bases, in that order; junction bases with no gene match: 2. Germline CDR1 reads MNHEY; CDR2 reads SVGAGI. The CDR3 consists of 12 residues. The CDR3 is CASSRQGYEQYF. DNA for the CDR3: TGTGCCAGCAGCCGACAGGGCTACGAGCAGTACTTC.

The chain has TRBV19 and TRBJ1-4; 9 bases are shared with TRBD1. The J segment lost 8 bases and the V segment lost 7 bases, leaving 11 bases of the junction unmatched. This CDR3 comprises 15 residues. The germline CDR1 and CDR2 sequences are LNHDA and SQIVND (reference sequence). CDR3 sequence reads: CASKSGTGLSEKLFF. The CDR3 coding sequence is TGTGCCAGTAAATCCGGGACAGGGCTTAGCGAAAAACTGTTTTTT.

The chain links TRBV6-1 to TRBJ2-1; D remains unclear. The germline CDR1 and CDR2 sequences are MNHNS and SASEGT. The CDR3 sequence is 16 residues long. Between the trimmed V and J ends, which lost 3 bases and 3 bases, there was a span of 15 bases. CDR3 region: CASSEGGTAFYNEQFF. The CDR3 bases are TGTGCCAGCAGTGAGGGCGGAACAGCCTTCTACAATGAGCAGTTCTTC.

The chain links TRBV15 to TRBJ1-6; possible D gene TRBD1, 6 bases. Germline V gene sequence: CDR1 LNHNV, CDR2 YYDKDF (reference sequence). The CDR3 extends over 18 amino acids. Deletions cut 0 bases from V and 0 bases from J, with 12 bases between. CDR3 nucleotides: TGTGCCACCAGCAGAGAAGGCACAGGGAGCTCCTATAATTCACCCCTCCACTTT. Its protein is CATSREGTGSSYNSPLHF.

This chain joins TRBV15 and TRBJ2-1; D may correspond to TRBD1 or TRBD2 (5 bases each). Between the trimmed V and J ends, which lost 0 bases and 3 bases, there was a span of 21 bases. Germline V gives CDR1 LNHNV, CDR2 YYDKDF (reference sequence). This CDR3 spans 19 amino acids. The CDR3 loop reads CATSRESPSGDHRYNEQFF. CDR3 nucleotide sequence: TGTGCCACCAGCAGAGAAAGCCCCTCCGGGGACCACCGCTACAATGAGCAGTTCTTC.